This T cell receptor (beta chain) was recovered during a study of beta chain features in type 1 diabetes. This clone has a handful of counts. Other DNA sequences in the sample encode the same CDR3. Every bit of the isolated RNA underwent reverse transcription, so sequencing read expressed TCRB transcripts. The data were produced by immunoSEQ multiplex PCR, yet TCRdb's version contains in-frame clones alone and is incomplete. The repertoire has hundreds of thousands of clones, 15% to 17% of them found once; the top ten carry about 0.097%. The CDR3 is made up of 14 amino acids. The V and J ends lost 5 bases and 3 bases, in that order; junction bases with no gene match: 3. Germline V gene data show CDR1 as SGHRS and CDR2 as YFSETQ.

The sequence derives from a young man in good health. The sequencing input was naive CD4+ T cells from blood. V is TRBV5-1 and J is TRBJ2-5; 11 nucleotides line up with TRBD2. The CDR3 DNA sequence: TGCGCCAGCAGGGCGGGACTAGCGGAAGAGACCCAGTACTTC. Translating gives CASRAGLAEETQYF.